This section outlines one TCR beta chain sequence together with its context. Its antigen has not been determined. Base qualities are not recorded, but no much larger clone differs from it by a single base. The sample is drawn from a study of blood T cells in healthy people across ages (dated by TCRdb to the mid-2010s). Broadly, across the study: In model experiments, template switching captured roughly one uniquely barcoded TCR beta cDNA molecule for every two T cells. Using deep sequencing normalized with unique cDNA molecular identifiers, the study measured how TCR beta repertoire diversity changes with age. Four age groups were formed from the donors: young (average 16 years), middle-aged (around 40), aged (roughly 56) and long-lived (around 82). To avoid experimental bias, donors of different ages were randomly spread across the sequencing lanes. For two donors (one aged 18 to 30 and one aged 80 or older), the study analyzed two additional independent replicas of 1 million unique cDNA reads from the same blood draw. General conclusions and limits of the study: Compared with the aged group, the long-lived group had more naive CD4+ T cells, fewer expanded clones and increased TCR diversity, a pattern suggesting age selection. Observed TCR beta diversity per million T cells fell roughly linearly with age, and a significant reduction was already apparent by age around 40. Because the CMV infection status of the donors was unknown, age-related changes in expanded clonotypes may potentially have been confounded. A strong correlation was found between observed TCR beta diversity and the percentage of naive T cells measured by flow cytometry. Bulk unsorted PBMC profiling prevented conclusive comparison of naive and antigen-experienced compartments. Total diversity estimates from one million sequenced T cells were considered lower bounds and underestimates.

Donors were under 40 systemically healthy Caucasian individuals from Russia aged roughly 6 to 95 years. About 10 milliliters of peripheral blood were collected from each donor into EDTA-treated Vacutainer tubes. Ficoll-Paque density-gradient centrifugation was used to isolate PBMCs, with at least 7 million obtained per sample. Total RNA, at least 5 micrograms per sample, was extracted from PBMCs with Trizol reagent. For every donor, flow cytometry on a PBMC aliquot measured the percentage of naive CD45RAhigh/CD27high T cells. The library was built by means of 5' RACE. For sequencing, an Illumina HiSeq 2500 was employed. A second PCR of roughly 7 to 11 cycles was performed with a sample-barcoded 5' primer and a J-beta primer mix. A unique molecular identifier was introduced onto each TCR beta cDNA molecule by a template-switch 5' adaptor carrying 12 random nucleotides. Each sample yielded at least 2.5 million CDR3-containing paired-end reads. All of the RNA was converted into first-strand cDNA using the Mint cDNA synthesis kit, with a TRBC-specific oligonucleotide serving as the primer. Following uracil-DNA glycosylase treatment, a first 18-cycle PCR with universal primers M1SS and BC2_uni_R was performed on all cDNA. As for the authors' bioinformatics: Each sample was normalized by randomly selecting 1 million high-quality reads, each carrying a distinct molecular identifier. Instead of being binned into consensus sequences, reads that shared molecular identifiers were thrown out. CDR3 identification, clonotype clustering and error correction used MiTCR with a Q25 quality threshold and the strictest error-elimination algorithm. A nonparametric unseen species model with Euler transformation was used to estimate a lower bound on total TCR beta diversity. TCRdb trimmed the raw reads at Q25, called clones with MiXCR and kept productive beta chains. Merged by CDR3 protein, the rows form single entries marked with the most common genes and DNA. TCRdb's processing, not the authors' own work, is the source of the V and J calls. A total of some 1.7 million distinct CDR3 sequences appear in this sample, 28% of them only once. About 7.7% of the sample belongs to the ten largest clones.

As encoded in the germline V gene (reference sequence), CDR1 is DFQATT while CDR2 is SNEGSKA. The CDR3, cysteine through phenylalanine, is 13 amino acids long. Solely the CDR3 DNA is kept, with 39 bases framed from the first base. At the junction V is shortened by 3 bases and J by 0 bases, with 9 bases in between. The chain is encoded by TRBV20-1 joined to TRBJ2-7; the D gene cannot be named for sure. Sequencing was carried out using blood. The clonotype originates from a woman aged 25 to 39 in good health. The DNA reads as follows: TGCAGTGCTAGTTCCCCTGGCTCCTACGAGCAGTACTTC. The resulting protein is CSASSPGSYEQYF.